This T cell receptor (beta chain) was captured by sequencing in a study of Ad26.COV2.S vaccination and SARS-CoV-2 variants. V was cut by 5 bases and J by 6 bases, with 12 bases left in between. From germline, CDR1 is SGHTA and CDR2 FQGTGA. This CDR3 spans 13 amino acids. Comment on this clone: The antigen is undetermined.

Measured with immunoSEQ multiplex PCR; TCRdb has only the in-frame clones, and not every one. The sample lists 300,000 to 350,000 clones, over 80% occurring once. Treatment here: about 20 received Ad26.COV2.S at low or high dose, single or two shots; about 5 received placebo; per-sample allocation not given. Day 63 following the first vaccine or placebo injection was when the samples were taken. Findings of the study overall: Analyses that measured TCR breadth and depth may have underestimated total T cell responses.

The genes are TRBV7-3 and TRBJ2-3; D possibly uses TRBD1 or TRBD2 (5 bases each). This receptor was identified in a person between 18 and 59 years old who received the Ad26.COV2.S COVID-19 vaccine or a placebo. This specimen was peripheral blood, taken in a trial of Ad26.COV2.S vaccine versus placebo. This CDR3 is CASSPEGLDTQYF. Here the CDR3 DNA reads TGTGCCAGCAGCCCCGAGGGGCTGGATACGCAGTATTTT.